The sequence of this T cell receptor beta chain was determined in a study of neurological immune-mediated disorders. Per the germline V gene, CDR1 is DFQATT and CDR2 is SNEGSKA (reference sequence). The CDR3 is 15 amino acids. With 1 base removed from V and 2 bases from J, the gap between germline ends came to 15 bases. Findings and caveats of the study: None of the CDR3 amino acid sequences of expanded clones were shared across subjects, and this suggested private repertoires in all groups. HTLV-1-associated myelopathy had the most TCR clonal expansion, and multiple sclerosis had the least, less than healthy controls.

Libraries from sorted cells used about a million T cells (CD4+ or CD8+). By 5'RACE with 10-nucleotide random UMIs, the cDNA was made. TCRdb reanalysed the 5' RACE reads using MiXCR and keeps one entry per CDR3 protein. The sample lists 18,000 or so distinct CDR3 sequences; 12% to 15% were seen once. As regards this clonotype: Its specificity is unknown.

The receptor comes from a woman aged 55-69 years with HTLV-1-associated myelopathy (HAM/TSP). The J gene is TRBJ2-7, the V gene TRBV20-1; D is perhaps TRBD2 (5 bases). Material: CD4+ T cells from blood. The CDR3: CSARGLEGLTYEQYF. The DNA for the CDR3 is TGCAGTGCTAGAGGACTCGAGGGCTTAACCTACGAGCAGTACTTC.